Reported below is one T cell receptor beta chain. The data were taken from a study of T cell responses to AZD1222 COVID-19 vaccine. Data came from immunoSEQ multiplex PCR; TCRdb stores just in-frame clones and leaves some out. The data contain more than 95,000 clones, about 89% of them seen just once; the ten biggest clones take up 11%. The input for sequencing was peripheral blood, taken on day 0 of MenACWY control vaccination. The origin of this receptor is an adult in good health.

The CDR3, as DNA: TGCGCCAGCAGCCCCTCCGGGGGCGGGAGGACCCCTAGTGAGCAGTTCTTC. Protein product: CASSPSGGGRTPSEQFF. The rearrangement links TRBV4-3 to TRBJ2-1, with TRBD2 matching over 8 bases. Trimming cost V 4 bases and J 9 bases; bases outside gene matches: 17. From germline, CDR1 is LGHNA and CDR2 YSLEER. There are 17 residues in the CDR3.